This TCR beta chain is drawn from a study of kidney transplant recipient with SARS-CoV-2 infection. This clonotype has a count of ten or more. One entry per CDR3 protein results from TCRdb running MiXCR on the reads. This sample has about 240,000 distinct CDR3 sequences; under 35% occur once, and the top ten carry around 7.8%. The sequencing here drew on a blood sample, taken at baseline and on day 111 from a kidney transplant recipient. The source is a male patient younger than 45 who had COVID-19 and was a kidney transplant recipient. Some T cells here may be from the graft donor.

CDR3: CASSSRFVAGYNEQFF. CDR3 bases: TGTGCCAGCAGTTCCAGGTTCGTAGCTGGCTACAATGAGCAGTTCTTC. The chain has TRBV25-1 and TRBJ2-1, with unresolved D. Germline-derived CDR1 and CDR2 are MGHDK and SYGVNS. Trimming removed 5 bases at V and 3 bases at J, with 17 bases between. The CDR3 extends over 16 amino acids.